The 20 T cell receptor beta chains below all came from one sample that was sequenced in a study of post-analysis software for immune sequencing data. Regarding the study as a whole: Roughly 5 TRBV segments, TRBV5-6, TRBV5-1 and TRBV20-1 among them, were found more frequent in patients than controls.

The TCR beta cDNA libraries carried unique molecular identifiers. TCRdb independently ran MiXCR on the PCR reads; one entry per CDR3 protein. Of around 180,000 distinct CDR3 sequences detected, 30% appear once; the ten largest clones hold about 1.6%. For these receptors, no antigen is known. The sequencing input was blood. The receptors come from a girl between 10 and 17 years old with multiple sclerosis.

The gene calls are TRBV3-1 and TRBJ1-2; D gene uncertain. This CDR3 has 16 residues. V was cut by 4 bases and J by 0 bases, with 15 bases left in between. Germline V CDR1 and CDR2: LGHDT, YNNKEL (reference sequence). The CDR3 DNA reads as TGTGCCAGCAGCCCCCGGAGAGGTTCTCCTAACTATGGCTACACCTTC. Its translation is CASSPRRGSPNYGYTF. Variable domain in full (rest from reference TRBV3-1 and TRBJ1-2): DTAVSQTPKYLVTQMGNDKSIKCEQNLGHDTMYWYKQDSKKFLKIMFSYNNKELIINETVPNRFSPKSPDKAHLNLHINSLELGDSAVYFCASSPRRGSPNYGYTFGSGTRLTVV.

This clonotype has a handful of counts. The V and J genes are TRBV12-3 or TRBV12-4 and TRBJ2-3; D not certain. Between the trimmed V and J ends, which lost 3 bases and 1 base, there was a span of 5 bases. CDR3 size: 13 residues. CDR3 region: CASSFLRTDTQYF. CDR3 DNA: TGTGCCAGCAGTTTCCTACGCACAGATACGCAGTATTTT.

In DNA, the CDR3 is TGTGCCAGCAGTGGCTCCCGACTAGCGGGAGCTCTCGATGAGCAGTTCTTC. Translation: CASSGSRLAGALDEQFF. This chain uses TRBV6-1 with TRBJ2-1, with TRBD2 matching over 12 bases. This CDR3 has 17 residues. The germline gives CDR1 MNHNS, CDR2 SASEGT. J gave up 8 bases and V 4 bases, and 12 bases lay outside the gene matches.

V usage is TRBV12-3 or TRBV12-4 and J usage is TRBJ2-3; D is unclear. This CDR3 is 11 amino acids long. Trimming stripped 4 bases from V and 6 bases from J, with 5 bases between. The CDR3 reads CASSWYDTQYF. CDR3 nucleotide sequence: TGTGCCAGCAGTTGGTACGATACGCAGTATTTT.

By frequency in the sample, this clonotype is medium-sized (0.01 to 0.1%). The V and J genes are TRBV7-9 and TRBJ1-2, with no clear D. The CDR3 totals 13 residues. Trimming cost V 0 bases and J 8 bases, with 10 bases left between them. Germline values: CDR1 SEHNR, CDR2 FQNEAQ (reference sequence). CDR3 bases: TGTGCCAGCAGCTTAGCGTCAGCGTCCGGCTACACCTTC. Its protein product is CASSLASASGYTF.

The chain carries TRBV28 and TRBJ2-2; D possibly corresponds to TRBD2 (5 bases). Looked up from germline, CDR1 is MDHEN and CDR2 is SYDVKM. The V gene lost 5 bases and the J gene lost 4 bases, with 17 bases spanning the gap. The CDR3 totals 16 residues. The CDR3 region is CASSPGYPIPTGELFF. The CDR3, as DNA: TGTGCCAGCAGTCCGGGGTACCCTATCCCCACCGGGGAGCTGTTTTTT.

About this clonotype itself: A single base separates this from a much larger clone, so it may be a read error. The chain joins TRBV7-2 to TRBJ2-3; D possibly corresponds to TRBD2 (5 bases). Looked up from germline, CDR1 is SGHTA and CDR2 is FQGNSA. Trimming took off 5 bases at V and 6 bases at J, with 18 bases between the two ends. CDR3 size: 15 residues. CDR3 protein: CTSSHDYFTLDTQYF. In nucleotides, the CDR3 is TGTACCAGCAGCCACGACTACTTCACATTGGATACGCAGTATTTT.

J is TRBJ2-1 and V is TRBV9; possibly TRBD2 for D (5 bases). CDR1 and CDR2 (germline): SGDLS, YYNGEE. The V gene lost 6 bases and the J gene lost 1 base, with 20 bases spanning the gap. The CDR3 has 17 amino acids. The CDR3 spells CASNAVANPGSYNEQFF. In nucleotides, the CDR3 is TGTGCCAGCAACGCCGTGGCCAACCCGGGGTCCTACAATGAGCAGTTCTTC.

This clonotype was recorded once. This may stem from a read error, because a much larger clone lies one nucleotide away. The CDR3 end shows no conserved phenylalanine or tryptophan, and so a read error is likely. This chain connects TRBV11-2 to TRBJ2-5; D not resolved. Germline V gives CDR1 SGHAT, CDR2 FQNNGV. Between the trimmed V and J ends, which lost 4 bases and 4 bases, there was a span of 13 bases. The length of the CDR3 is 14 residues. CDR3 in DNA: TGTGCCAGCAGCTCAGTACCCCTACGAGAGACCCAGTACTGC. Encoded protein: CASSSVPLRETQYC.

For this clonotype: This may be a read error, as it is one base from a much larger clone. The chain combines TRBV18 with TRBJ2-5; a possible D gene is TRBD1 (6 bases). The J call may be incorrect, as the DNA end agrees better with TRBJ2-7. The CDR3 extends over 14 amino acids. Germline V lookup: CDR1 KGHSH, CDR2 LQKENI. The CDR3 sequence: CASSDDEGVDEQYF. The CDR3 region has the DNA TGTGCCAGCTCCGACGACGAGGGGGTGGACGAGCAGTACTTC.

A few counts support this clonotype. The chain couples TRBV9 to TRBJ1-1; no firm D call. CDR1 is SGDLS and CDR2 is YYNGEE in the germline V gene. The CDR3 runs to 14 residues. V lost 3 bases and J lost 1, with 10 bases in between. CDR3: CASSADGSNTEAFF. The CDR3 DNA reads TGTGCCAGCAGCGCGGACGGATCGAACACTGAAGCTTTCTTT.

Concerning this clonotype: Germline is not matched at one junction end, which may reflect a read error. This sequence joins TRBV7-2 and TRBJ2-1; D may match TRBD1 or TRBD2 (6 bases each). Near its end, the DNA agrees better with TRBJ2-7, so the J call may be wrong. From germline, CDR1 is SGHTA and CDR2 FQGNSA. This CDR3 spans 14 amino acids. In DNA form, the CDR3 reads TGTGCCGGCAGCTTAGGGGGGCCAGAGAATGAGCAGTACTTC. Encoded protein: CAGSLGGPENEQYF.

This clonotype showed up just a few times. This rearrangement joins TRBV6-5 to TRBJ1-1; D is undetermined. Trimming shortened V by 5 bases and J by 3 bases, and 16 bases separated the two germline ends. Germline CDR1 is MNHEY and CDR2 is SVGAGI. The CDR3 spans 15 residues. The CDR3 region has the DNA TGTGCCAGCAGTCGCACGACTCATACTCACACTGAAGCTTTCTTT. It yields the protein CASSRTTHTHTEAFF.

The chain joins TRBV7-9 to TRBJ2-1, with 7 bases fitting TRBD2. Germline V CDR1 and CDR2: SEHNR, FQNEAQ (reference sequence). V dropped 10 bases and J dropped 1; count of bases not matched to a gene: 7. The CDR3 extends over 14 amino acids. CDR3 in DNA: TGTGCCACGAGAGGAGCGGGATCCTACAATGAGCAGTTCTTC. Its protein is CATRGAGSYNEQFF.

For this clonotype: Just one base apart from a much larger clone, this may be a read error. This chain links TRBV20-1 with TRBJ2-4; D may be TRBD1 or TRBD2 (6 bases each). CDR1 DFQATT and CDR2 SNEGSKA come from the germline V gene (reference sequence). This CDR3 is 12 amino acids long. The CDR3 bases are TGCAGGGGGGGCGATGGCAAAAACATTCAGTACTTC. As protein: CRGGDGKNIQYF.

The table lists this clonotype with many counts. The genes are TRBV27 and TRBJ1-2, with D hard to call. The V gene's germline CDR1 is MNHEY and CDR2 SMNVEV (reference sequence). This CDR3 has 15 amino acids. Trimming stripped 6 bases from V and 0 bases from J, with 14 bases between. CDR3 amino acids: CASRAGRDANYGYTF. Here the CDR3 DNA reads TGTGCCAGCAGAGCCGGAAGAGACGCTAACTATGGCTACACCTTC.

This clonotype turned up a few times. The germline gene is not matched at one end of the junction; a read error may be the cause. This chain uses TRBV12-3 or TRBV12-4 with TRBJ2-3; 8 nucleotides align to TRBD2. This CDR3 contains 13 residues. CDR3 sequence: CVSSSGEAGVQYF. CDR3 in DNA: TGTGTCAGCAGTTCAGGTGAAGCGGGAGTGCAGTATTTT.

Worth noting for this clonotype: A much larger clone lies one base from this, so it may be a read error. The chain employs TRBV4-1 and TRBJ2-3, with 9 bases aligning to TRBD2. Trimming at V came to 1 base and at J to 4 bases, leaving 3 bases not matched to a gene. Germline CDR1 reads MGHRA; CDR2 reads YSYEKL. CDR3 size: 15 residues. In nucleotides, the CDR3 is TGCGCCAGCAGCCAAGTAGCGGGAGCGGCAGATACGCAGTATTTT. Encoded protein: CASSQVAGAADTQYF.

The genes are TRBV15 and TRBJ1-1; D is unclear. The CDR3 is made up of 14 amino acids. Per germline, CDR1 LNHNV and CDR2 YYDKDF (reference sequence). The germline V and J ends were trimmed by 0 bases and 1 base, with 6 bases remaining between them. CDR3 coding DNA: TGTGCCACCAGCAGAGAAACAGCGAACACTGAAGCTTTCTTT. The encoded protein is CATSRETANTEAFF.

This clonotype was counted at least ten times. The genes are TRBV9 and TRBJ2-7, with D tentatively TRBD2 (6 bases). V was cut by 2 bases and J by 5 bases, with 17 bases left in between. Germline V gene lookup returns CDR1 SGDLS and CDR2 YYNGEE. The CDR3 runs 15 residues. CDR3 residues: CASSVGGLKRDEQYF. DNA of the CDR3: TGTGCCAGCAGCGTTGGAGGACTAAAAAGGGACGAGCAGTACTTC.